Each of the 3 T cell receptor beta chains below was sequenced from the same sample in a study of T cells in Graves' hyperthyroidism and ophthalmopathy (dated by TCRdb to between 2018 and 2021). The library was built by means of multiplex PCR. Sequencing used an Illumina HiSeq 2000. The TCR beta CDR3 regions were amplified from the RNA transcripts. The TCR CDR3 was subjected to a first round of RT-PCR using the HTBI primer set and the Qiagen OneStep RT-PCR kit. Through fastp at Q25 and MiXCR, TCRdb rebuilt clones from the public reads, retaining in-frame beta chains. Records with the same CDR3 protein are collapsed into one entry carrying the most frequent genes and DNA. Within this sample are roughly 510,000 distinct CDR3 sequences, with around 21% of them counted one time only. The top ten clones comprise about 25% of the sample. Material for sequencing was blood. Receptor source: a young man with Graves' hyperthyroidism.

V gene TRBV20-1 combines with J gene TRBJ2-7; 12 bases are a match to TRBD2. The V gene end was trimmed by 3 bases and the J gene end by 6 bases; junction bases not matched to a gene: 3. The CDR3 is 13 amino acids. From germline, CDR1 is DFQATT and CDR2 SNEGSKA (reference sequence). CDR3: CSARTSGSLEQYF. CDR3 coding DNA: TGCAGTGCTAGGACTAGCGGGAGTCTCGAGCAGTACTTC.

The sample holds many counts of this clonotype. The chain carries TRBV28 and TRBJ1-3; tentatively, D is TRBD1 (5 bases). V was cut by 2 bases and J by 0 bases, with 11 bases left in between. The length of the CDR3 is 16 residues. CDR1 and CDR2 (germline): MDHEN, SYDVKM. The CDR3 region has the DNA TGTGCCAGCAGTTTAGACAGCGCCCTCTCTGGAAACACCATATATTTT. Its protein product is CASSLDSALSGNTIYF.

This clonotype was seen many times. As DNA, the CDR3 is TGTGCCAGCTACCGACAGGGGTTCCACACTGAAGCTTTCTTT. Translating gives CASYRQGFHTEAFF. The V gene is TRBV28, the J gene TRBJ1-1; 8 bases line up with TRBD1. CDR1 is MDHEN and CDR2 is SYDVKM in the germline V gene. Trimming removed 8 bases from V and 3 bases from J; junction bases left unmatched: 8. CDR3 length equals 14 residues.